Sequencing of this TCR beta chain was carried out in a study of cytomegalovirus exposure and HLA in healthy donors. Study-wide points: Presence/absence analysis assumed near-uniform sequencing depth across donors. Being indistinguishable, some V segments were excluded, TRBV6-2 and TRBV6-3 among them. 150 to 200 TCR beta chains were listed as cytomegalovirus-associated. CMV serostatus was the only recorded immune exposure for donors.

As to this clone: The antigen is unknown.

The PCR made use of 60 Vbeta and 13 Jbeta primers. Profiled with immunoSEQ multiplex PCR; TCRdb holds only in-frame clones, not every one. The sample lists approximately 95,000 clones, under 85% seen once, with 9.5% to 13% in the top ten. Germline V gives CDR1 MNHEY, CDR2 SMNVEV (reference sequence). V was clipped by 2 bases and J by 6 bases; unmatched bases: 3. CDR3 length: 15 amino acids. The rearrangement uses TRBV27 and TRBJ2-1, with 11 bases identical to TRBD1. Sample: PBMCs. The sequence was collected from a man younger than 35 in good health and CMV-seropositive. The DNA of the CDR3 is TGTGCCAGCAGTTTAGGACAGGGGGCTTCCAATGAGCAGTTCTTC. This encodes CASSLGQGASNEQFF.